A single sample is the source of the 21 T cell receptor beta chains below, sequenced in a study of cytomegalovirus exposure and HLA in healthy donors. PCR used 60 Vbeta primers and 13 Jbeta primers. Only in-frame clones appear in the TCRdb table, and some are missing; sequencing was by immunoSEQ multiplex PCR. Among 90,000 to 120,000 clones, about 84% were seen once, and the ten largest hold 2% to 2.5%. Sequencing was done on a sample of PBMCs. These receptor sequences come from a man aged 25-45 years in good health and CMV-seronegative.

Only a few counts were recorded for this clone. This chain joins TRBV6-5 and TRBJ1-1; D is unclear. This CDR3 has 12 amino acids. V lost 6 bases and J lost 1, with 6 bases in between. CDR1 is MNHEY, CDR2 SVGAGI, per germline. The CDR3 DNA sequence: TGTGCCAGCAGAGCCCCGAACACTGAAGCTTTCTTT. This translates into CASRAPNTEAFF.

V and J are TRBV6-1 and TRBJ1-3; D call uncertain. V was trimmed by 6 bases and J by 1 base, leaving 10 bases between them. The length of the CDR3 is 14 residues. Germline V gene data show CDR1 as MNHNS and CDR2 as SASEGT. The CDR3, as DNA: TGTGCCAGCAGCCCCGTTCCGTCTGGAAACACCATATATTTT. The encoded protein is CASSPVPSGNTIYF.

The rearrangement joins TRBV5-1 to TRBJ2-2; TRBD2 aligns across 9 bases. V shed 0 bases and J 1 base; nucleotides not matched to a gene: 1. Germline V gene data show CDR1 as SGHRS and CDR2 as YFSETQ. The CDR3 has 16 residues. The CDR3 reads CASSLVAGVNTGELFF. The CDR3 DNA sequence: TGCGCCAGCAGCTTGGTAGCGGGAGTGAACACCGGGGAGCTGTTTTTT.

The CDR3 DNA reads TGTGCCAGCAGCTTCCTCACGGGCGGGCAGCCCCAGCATTTT. Its translation is CASSFLTGGQPQHF. V usage is TRBV5-6 and J usage is TRBJ1-5, with no clear D. Germline CDR1 is SGHDT and CDR2 is YYEEEE. V gave up 2 bases and J gave up 7 bases, with 13 bases separating them. The CDR3 loop spans 14 amino acids.

The V call is TRBV7-2, the J call TRBJ2-5, with 9 bases identical to TRBD2. Germline CDR1 is SGHTA and CDR2 is FQGNSA. The CDR3 runs 16 residues. Trimming took 2 bases from V and 5 from J; bases not matched to a gene: 9. CDR3 sequence: CASSLSLAGTSETQYF. DNA for the CDR3: TGTGCCAGCAGCTTATCCCTAGCGGGGACGAGCGAGACCCAGTACTTC.

This chain links TRBV28 with TRBJ2-7; weak D call: TRBD2 (6 bases). CDR1 is MDHEN and CDR2 is SYDVKM in the germline V gene. The CDR3 totals 15 residues. Trimming removed 6 bases at V and 0 bases at J, with 15 bases between. The CDR3 protein is CASSPLGGSSYEQYF. DNA for the CDR3: TGTGCCAGCAGCCCGCTCGGAGGGAGCTCCTACGAGCAGTACTTC.

The gene calls are TRBV9 and TRBJ1-4, with D perhaps TRBD1 (5 bases). V shed 4 bases and J shed 8 bases, with 12 bases lying between them. Germline CDR1 SGDLS, CDR2 YYNGEE. CDR3 size: 13 residues. CDR3 DNA: TGTGCCAGCAGCTTTGGACGGGGGGAAAAACTGTTTTTT. Protein: CASSFGRGEKLFF.

The chain recombines TRBV19 with TRBJ2-3; tentative D call: TRBD2 (5 bases). The CDR3 has 13 residues. Trimming pared 3 bases from V and 1 base from J, leaving 5 bases between. Germline-derived CDR1 and CDR2 are LNHDA and SQIVND (reference sequence). In nucleotides, the CDR3 is TGTGCCAGTAGTATGGAGGGCACAGATACGCAGTATTTT. Protein product: CASSMEGTDTQYF.

This clone has just a few counts. The chain has TRBV7-2 and TRBJ2-1, with 15 bases aligning to TRBD2. Trimming removed 5 bases from V and 7 bases from J; junction bases left unmatched: 3. CDR3 length: 15 amino acids. CDR1 is SGHTA and CDR2 is FQGNSA in the germline V gene. The CDR3 region is CASSRTSGRVNEQFF. In DNA, the CDR3 is TGTGCCAGCAGCAGGACTAGCGGGAGGGTTAATGAGCAGTTCTTC. The variable domain in full, with the rest retrieved from reference TRBV7-2 and TRBJ2-1, is GAGVSQSPSNKVTEKGKDVELRCDPISGHTALYWYRQSLGQGLEFLIYFQGNSAPDKSGLPSDRFSAERTGGSVSTLTIQRTQQEDSAVYLCASSRTSGRVNEQFFGPGTRLTVL.

This chain connects TRBV5-1 to TRBJ2-1, with D perhaps TRBD2 (7 bases). With 7 bases removed from V and 1 base from J, the gap between germline ends came to 12 bases. The length of the CDR3 is 14 residues. From germline, CDR1 is SGHRS and CDR2 YFSETQ. Here the CDR3 DNA reads TGCGCCAGCGGCCGGGGGGCGTCCTACAATGAGCAGTTCTTC. It translates to CASGRGASYNEQFF.

The V and J genes are TRBV29-1 and TRBJ2-3; 9 bases line up with TRBD2. V trimming: 0 bases; J trimming: 6 bases; junction bases outside the gene matches: 10. CDR3 size: 16 residues. The germline gives CDR1 SQVTM, CDR2 ANQGSEA. The CDR3 loop is CSVEDRGGRVADTQYF. Here the CDR3 DNA reads TGCAGCGTTGAAGACCGAGGCGGGAGGGTCGCCGATACGCAGTATTTT.

The chain has TRBV7-2 and TRBJ1-1; 12 bases are shared with TRBD1. The ends lost 2 bases at V and 5 bases at J; junction bases unmatched: 12. Looked up from germline, CDR1 is SGHTA and CDR2 is FQGNSA. CDR3 size: 18 residues. The CDR3 is CASSLTPGDRGRGTEAFF. In nucleotides, the CDR3 is TGTGCCAGCAGCTTAACCCCGGGGGACAGGGGGCGTGGGACTGAAGCTTTCTTT. The full variable domain, with the rest looked up from reference TRBV7-2 and TRBJ1-1, is GAGVSQSPSNKVTEKGKDVELRCDPISGHTALYWYRQSLGQGLEFLIYFQGNSAPDKSGLPSDRFSAERTGGSVSTLTIQRTQQEDSAVYLCASSLTPGDRGRGTEAFFGQGTRLTVV.

This rearrangement joins TRBV10-3 to TRBJ2-7; TRBD1 matches 7 bases. This CDR3 spans 15 amino acids. From germline, CDR1 is ENHRY and CDR2 SYGVKD. The junction had 5 bases not matched to a gene; V was cut back by 3 bases and J by 0 bases. The CDR3, as DNA: TGTGCCATCAGTGATCCGGGACAGCCCTCCTACGAGCAGTACTTC. Protein: CAISDPGQPSYEQYF.

The V gene is TRBV14, the J gene TRBJ2-5; weak D call: TRBD2 (7 bases). The CDR3 length is 15 residues. Trimming shortened V by 0 bases and J by 1 base, and 9 bases separated the two germline ends. Per the germline V gene, CDR1 is SGHDN and CDR2 is FVKESK. The CDR3 here is CASSQDRGAQETQYF. In DNA form, the CDR3 reads TGTGCCAGCAGCCAAGACCGGGGGGCCCAAGAGACCCAGTACTTC.

The rearrangement uses TRBV4-1 and TRBJ2-1; 8 positions agree with TRBD2. There are 17 residues in the CDR3. Unmatched junction bases numbered 7, after V lost 0 bases and J lost 3 bases. Per the germline V gene, CDR1 is MGHRA and CDR2 is YSYEKL. The CDR3 is CASSQDRSGRHYNEQFF. The CDR3 DNA sequence: TGCGCCAGCAGCCAAGATAGGAGCGGGAGACACTACAATGAGCAGTTCTTC.

The chain uses TRBV11-2 and TRBJ1-1; TRBD1 might be the D (5 bases). Germline CDR1 and CDR2: SGHAT and FQNNGV. V was trimmed by 3 bases and J by 1 base, leaving 9 bases between them. The CDR3 covers 14 residues. CDR3 nucleotide sequence: TGTGCCAGCAGCTTTGGGGCCCGGAACACTGAAGCTTTCTTT. Its protein product is CASSFGARNTEAFF.

The rearrangement links TRBV6-5 to TRBJ2-4; D unclear. The V and J ends lost 6 bases and 0 bases respectively, with 12 bases between them. This CDR3 is 15 amino acids long. The germline CDR1 and CDR2 sequences are MNHEY and SVGAGI. Here the CDR3 reads CASSLDMLAKNIQYF. CDR3 coding DNA: TGTGCCAGCAGCCTTGACATGCTAGCCAAAAACATTCAGTACTTC.

The chain has TRBV7-9 and TRBJ1-1; 7 bases align to TRBD1. The CDR3 contains 13 residues. V trimming: 5 bases; J trimming: 8 bases; junction bases outside the gene matches: 8. From germline, CDR1 is SEHNR and CDR2 FQNEAQ (reference sequence). Here the CDR3 reads CASSIRDSQEAFF. CDR3 nucleotide sequence: TGTGCCAGCAGCATCAGGGACAGTCAAGAAGCTTTCTTT.

This chain connects TRBV7-9 to TRBJ2-7, with D unresolved. The CDR3 consists of 15 residues. V shed 4 bases and J shed 0 bases, with 13 bases lying between them. In germline, CDR1 is SEHNR, CDR2 FQNEAQ (reference sequence). The CDR3 coding sequence is TGTGCCAGCAGCTCTGGCCCCACCTTCTCCTACGAGCAGTACTTC. Its protein is CASSSGPTFSYEQYF.

CDR3 loop: CASSEWGGGAESYEQYF. CDR3 nucleotides: TGTGCCAGCAGTGAATGGGGGGGAGGAGCGGAGTCCTACGAGCAGTACTTC. V and J are TRBV25-1 and TRBJ2-7; TRBD2 matches at 7 bases. This CDR3 spans 17 amino acids. Germline trimming cut 1 base from V and 1 base from J; bases unmatched to any gene: 10. CDR1 and CDR2 from the germline V gene are MGHDK and SYGVNS.

The chain links TRBV6-5 to TRBJ1-2; a possible D gene is TRBD1 (6 bases). This CDR3 region has 14 residues. V lost 6 bases and J lost 4, with 15 bases in between. Germline V CDR1 and CDR2: MNHEY, SVGAGI. CDR3 sequence: CASRATGTGYGYTF. CDR3 in DNA: TGTGCCAGCAGGGCAACAGGGACGGGCTATGGCTACACCTTC.